The 30 T cell receptor beta chains reported below all come from one sample, sequenced in a study of yellow fever vaccine responses in identical twins. TCRdb reanalysed the RT-PCR reads using MiXCR and keeps one entry per CDR3 protein. The repertoire holds 3,000 to 4,000 distinct CDR3 sequences, around four fifths seen once, with approximately 2.9% in the top ten. Sequenced here: T cells from blood (PBMCs), unsorted or a sorted subset (not recorded which), sampled before or after yellow fever vaccination (not recorded which). These receptors were taken from a woman aged 18-29 years who received the yellow fever vaccine.

The V gene is TRBV29-1, the J gene TRBJ1-2; D is undetermined. The CDR3 length is 12 residues. Trimming shortened V by 2 bases and J by 8 bases, and 12 bases separated the two germline ends. The germline V gene encodes CDR1 SQVTM and CDR2 ANQGSEA. CDR3 sequence: CSVENPIGGYTF. In DNA, the CDR3 is TGCAGCGTTGAAAACCCCATCGGGGGCTACACCTTC.

The chain has TRBV25-1 and TRBJ2-1; 7 bases agree with TRBD1. This CDR3 has 16 amino acids. The V gene's germline CDR1 is MGHDK and CDR2 SYGVNS. Trimming removed 3 bases from V and 2 bases from J; junction bases left unmatched: 7. The CDR3 protein is CASSDKGGSAYNEQFF. CDR3 bases: TGTGCCAGCAGTGATAAAGGGGGCAGCGCCTACAATGAGCAGTTCTTC.

V gene TRBV5-1 combines with J gene TRBJ2-3; D may correspond to TRBD1 or TRBD2 (5 bases each). CDR3 length: 14 amino acids. CDR1 is SGHRS, CDR2 YFSETQ, per germline. V lost 0 bases to trimming and J lost 3 bases, with 8 bases between them. The CDR3: CASSLGDLTDTQYF. CDR3 DNA sequence: TGCGCCAGCAGCTTGGGGGACCTTACAGATACGCAGTATTTT.

This chain uses TRBV4-3 with TRBJ2-2, with a possible D match to TRBD1 (6 bases). Trimming took off 3 bases at V and 0 bases at J, with 14 bases between the two ends. Germline V gene sequence: CDR1 LGHNA, CDR2 YSLEER. The CDR3 extends over 17 amino acids. Here the CDR3 DNA reads TGCGCCAGCAGCCATCACCGGGACATCGCGAACACCGGGGAGCTGTTTTTT. This codes for CASSHHRDIANTGELFF.

The chain recombines TRBV15 with TRBJ2-3, with 7 bases matching TRBD2. The junction had 7 bases not matched to a gene; V was cut back by 5 bases and J by 2 bases. This CDR3 comprises 15 residues. Looked up from germline, CDR1 is LNHNV and CDR2 is YYDKDF (reference sequence). CDR3 residues: CATSLGGELTDTQYF. The CDR3, as DNA: TGTGCCACCAGCTTGGGGGGGGAACTCACAGATACGCAGTATTTT.

This clonotype counts as large (0.1 to 1%). The chain is built from TRBV4-1 and TRBJ2-6; D not resolved. This CDR3 contains 14 residues. Between the trimmed V and J ends, which lost 3 bases and 0 bases, there was a span of 3 bases. Germline V gene data show CDR1 as MGHRA and CDR2 as YSYEKL. The CDR3 DNA follows: TGCGCCAGCAGCCATGGCTCTGGGGCCAACGTCCTGACTTTC. Residues: CASSHGSGANVLTF.

The V and J genes are TRBV7-2 and TRBJ1-1, with a weak D call TRBD1 (6 bases). The CDR3 totals 13 residues. V was cut by 4 bases and J by 4 bases, with 10 bases left in between. Germline-derived CDR1 and CDR2 are SGHTA and FQGNSA. In DNA, the CDR3 is TGTGCCAGCAGCTCGAACAGGGTCACTGAAGCTTTCTTT. This translates into CASSSNRVTEAFF.

The table lists this clonotype with a count of one. V is TRBV11-1 and J is TRBJ1-1; D gene uncertain. The germline V gene has CDR1 SGHAT and CDR2 FQDESV (reference sequence). The V end lost 9 bases, the J end lost 0 bases, and 14 bases lay between the germline ends. This CDR3 has 14 amino acids. The CDR3 region is CASQPGDLNTEAFF. The CDR3 DNA is TGTGCCAGTCAGCCTGGGGATCTGAACACTGAAGCTTTCTTT.

The chain joins TRBV2 to TRBJ2-1, with TRBD2 identical over 8 bases. The V gene's germline CDR1 is SNHLY and CDR2 FYNNEI. This CDR3 is 14 amino acids long. Germline trimming cut 7 bases from V and 9 bases from J; bases unmatched to any gene: 11. The CDR3, as DNA: TGTGCCAGCAAGGAGGTAGCGGGGTACCTTGAGCAGTTCTTC. This gives the protein CASKEVAGYLEQFF.

The gene calls are TRBV5-1 and TRBJ2-1, with D hard to call. CDR1 and CDR2 (germline): SGHRS, YFSETQ. CDR3 size: 15 residues. V dropped 0 bases and J dropped 5 bases, with 12 bases sitting between them. CDR3 DNA sequence: TGCGCCAGCAGCTTGGTAGTGGGTGTTGACAATGAGCAGTTCTTC. Its translation: CASSLVVGVDNEQFF.

V gene TRBV2 combines with J gene TRBJ1-4; D perhaps matches TRBD1 (6 bases). V shed 8 bases and J shed 8 bases, with 12 bases lying between them. From germline, CDR1 is SNHLY and CDR2 FYNNEI. The CDR3 consists of 12 residues. Here the CDR3 reads CASGKTGEKLFF. The CDR3, as DNA: TGTGCCAGCGGTAAGACAGGCGAAAAACTGTTTTTT.

The rearrangement uses TRBV15 and TRBJ2-7; D is tentatively TRBD1 or TRBD2 (5 bases each). Germline values: CDR1 LNHNV, CDR2 YYDKDF (reference sequence). Deletions cut 0 bases from V and 1 base from J, with 13 bases between. The CDR3 has 16 amino acids. CDR3 protein: CATSREGDGPSYEQYF. The CDR3 DNA follows: TGTGCCACCAGCAGAGAGGGGGACGGTCCTTCCTACGAGCAGTACTTC.

The V call is TRBV11-2, the J call TRBJ1-6; D is possibly TRBD1 (6 bases). The V end was cut by 2 bases, the J end by 0 bases, with 20 bases between. The CDR3 consists of 20 residues. Germline V lookup: CDR1 SGHAT, CDR2 FQNNGV. The CDR3 bases are TGTGCCAGCAGCTTATTCCCCTCGACACAGGGTAGCTCCTATAATTCACCCCTCCACTTT. The encoded protein is CASSLFPSTQGSSYNSPLHF.

The chain combines TRBV4-3 with TRBJ2-6; 7 nucleotides agree with TRBD2. Germline CDR1 and CDR2: LGHNA and YSLEER. The CDR3 contains 16 residues. J was trimmed by 0 bases and V by 3 bases; bases with no gene match: 2. In DNA form, the CDR3 reads TGCGCCAGCAGCCAGGGAGGGGACTCTGGGGCCAACGTCCTGACTTTC. Encoded protein: CASSQGGDSGANVLTF.

This clonotype was picked up one time. The V and J genes are TRBV29-1 and TRBJ2-7, with D uncertain. The CDR3 consists of 15 residues. CDR1 SQVTM and CDR2 ANQGSEA come from the germline V gene. Between the trimmed V and J ends, which lost 1 base and 4 bases, there was a span of 17 bases. CDR3 bases: TGCAGCGTTGAAGTTGTTGGGATCCAGAGGTACGAGCAGTACTTC. Translated: CSVEVVGIQRYEQYF.

Of note for this clonotype: This is likely a read error, given that the CDR3 carries no conserved phenylalanine or tryptophan at its end. The chain carries TRBV20-1 and TRBJ2-7, with D unclear. CDR3 length equals 13 residues. The germline CDR1 and CDR2 sequences are DFQATT and SNEGSKA (reference sequence). V lost 6 bases to trimming and J lost 6 bases, with 18 bases between them. Here the CDR3 reads CSATGLPPSEQYL. Written as DNA, the CDR3 is TGCAGTGCCACCGGCCTTCCCCCGTCCGAGCAGTACCTC.

This chain joins TRBV6-2 or TRBV6-3 and TRBJ2-7, with D unclear. With 0 bases removed from V and 9 bases from J, the gap between germline ends came to 6 bases. This CDR3 is 11 amino acids long. CDR1 MNHEY and CDR2 SVGEGT come from the germline V gene. This CDR3 is CASSYSQLQYF. CDR3 DNA: TGTGCCAGCAGTTACTCACAGTTGCAGTACTTC.

The rearrangement links TRBV20-1 to TRBJ2-7; the D gene is possibly TRBD2 (5 bases). Germline lookup yields CDR1 DFQATT and CDR2 SNEGSKA (reference sequence). CDR3 length equals 12 residues. V shed 5 bases and J shed 3 bases, with 11 bases lying between them. Written as DNA, the CDR3 is TGCAGTGCTCGACTAACGGGCTACGAGCAGTACTTC. Its translation: CSARLTGYEQYF.

This chain uses TRBV20-1 with TRBJ2-5; D is uncertain. This CDR3 has 13 residues. Germline V CDR1 and CDR2: DFQATT, SNEGSKA (reference sequence). Trimming stripped 5 bases from V and 4 bases from J, with 14 bases between. CDR3 nucleotides: TGCAGTGCTGAGCAGGCTTCTCGAGAGACCCAGTACTTC. Its protein is CSAEQASRETQYF.

Worth noting for this clonotype: The limits of the CDR3 on the DNA are not certain, so only TCRdb's listed CDR3 is given. The chain joins TRBV7-3 to TRBJ2-2. The CDR3 totals 14 residues, both ends included. Per the germline V gene, CDR1 is SGHTA and CDR2 is FQGTGA. CDR3 region: CASRAGNTGELFFF.

The chain uses TRBV12-5 and TRBJ2-7; D not certain. The CDR3 loop spans 13 amino acids. Deletions cut 6 bases from V and 1 base from J, with 10 bases between. The germline V gene has CDR1 LGHNT and CDR2 FRNRAP. The CDR3 sequence is CASGFDSSYEQYF. The CDR3 nucleotides read TGTGCTAGTGGATTTGATAGTTCCTACGAGCAGTACTTC.

V and J are TRBV5-4 and TRBJ2-1; D uncertain. Germline V CDR1 and CDR2: SGHNT, YYREEE (reference sequence). V dropped 1 base and J dropped 8 bases, with 16 bases sitting between them. CDR3 length: 15 residues. In nucleotides, the CDR3 is TGTGCCAGCAGCTTGCGGCTAAACGGTCCCGATGAGCAGTTCTTC. It specifies CASSLRLNGPDEQFF.

Here the CDR3 DNA reads TGTGCCAGCAGCTTAGCGCTGGGACAGGGGACTAGCGGGACTTCCTACGAGCAGTACTTC. This gives the protein CASSLALGQGTSGTSYEQYF. V and J are TRBV11-1 and TRBJ2-7; 13 positions match TRBD2. The CDR3 has 20 amino acids. Trimming cost V 0 bases and J 1 base; bases outside gene matches: 12. The germline CDR1 and CDR2 sequences are SGHAT and FQDESV (reference sequence). The full variable domain, with the rest looked up from reference TRBV11-1 and TRBJ2-7, is EAEVAQSPRYKITEKSQAVAFWCDPISGHATLYWYRQILGQGPELLVQFQDESVVDDSQLPKDRFSAERLKGVDSTLKIQPAELGDSAMYLCASSLALGQGTSGTSYEQYFGPGTRLTVT.

The chain combines TRBV4-1 with TRBJ2-1; the match to TRBD2 covers 11 bases. V trimming: 2 bases; J trimming: 4 bases; junction bases outside the gene matches: 4. CDR3 length: 16 amino acids. CDR1 and CDR2 (germline): MGHRA, YSYEKL. CDR3 loop: CASSQLAGGMYNEQFF. The CDR3 DNA sequence: TGCGCCAGCAGCCAACTAGCGGGGGGCATGTACAATGAGCAGTTCTTC.

This clonotype occurred a few times. The CDR3 protein is CASSLELAGGNIQYF. CDR3 bases: TGTGCCAGCAGCTTGGAACTAGCGGGGGGAAACATTCAGTACTTC. This chain uses TRBV5-4 with TRBJ2-4, with 12 bases lining up with TRBD2. With 0 bases clipped from V and 6 bases from J, the junction kept 1 base outside the gene matches. Germline V CDR1 and CDR2: SGHNT, YYREEE (reference sequence). The CDR3 consists of 15 residues.

The rearrangement joins TRBV24-1 to TRBJ2-1, with TRBD2 identical over 11 bases. Germline V lookup: CDR1 KGHDR, CDR2 SFDVKD. V lost 7 bases, J lost 10 bases, and 5 bases stayed unmatched. CDR3 length: 13 amino acids. CDR3 loop: CATSTSGRNEQFF. The CDR3, as DNA: TGTGCCACCAGCACTAGCGGGAGAAACGAGCAGTTCTTC.

The rearrangement links TRBV25-1 to TRBJ2-6; D not certain. Germline V gives CDR1 MGHDK, CDR2 SYGVNS. V was clipped by 5 bases and J by 0 bases, with 8 bases between them. The CDR3 is 15 amino acids. CDR3 DNA: TGTGCCAGCAGTCTCAGGTTCTCTGGGGCCAACGTCCTGACTTTC. This sequence encodes CASSLRFSGANVLTF.

The chain couples TRBV12-3 or TRBV12-4 to TRBJ2-7; 7 positions match TRBD1. V was clipped by 4 bases and J by 6 bases; unmatched bases: 9. The CDR3 is 14 residues long. The CDR3 DNA reads as TGTGCCAGCAGTTCCGGGACAGTAATCCTCGAGCAGTACTTC. It specifies CASSSGTVILEQYF.

The genes are TRBV11-1 and TRBJ2-1, with 11 nucleotides matching TRBD2. The length of the CDR3 is 18 residues. Germline trimming cut 1 base from V and 5 bases from J; bases unmatched to any gene: 10. Germline CDR1 is SGHAT and CDR2 is FQDESV (reference sequence). Here the CDR3 DNA reads TGTGCCAGCAGCTTAGTCCATACGGGACTAGCGGATAACAATGAGCAGTTCTTC. It is translated as CASSLVHTGLADNNEQFF.

This clonotype was seen a single time. The rearrangement uses TRBV7-2 and TRBJ2-3; unclear D gene. The CDR3 runs to 14 residues. The ends were cut back, 1 base at V and 4 bases at J, with 9 bases in the middle. CDR1 is SGHTA, CDR2 FQGNSA, per germline. The CDR3 sequence is CASSLDPLPDTQYF. DNA of the CDR3: TGTGCCAGCAGCTTAGACCCACTCCCAGATACGCAGTATTTT.